The source of this T cell receptor (beta chain) is a study of blood T cell repertoires in COVID-19. Study at large: There were acute and convalescent COVID-19 samples, and they came from the United States, Italy and Spain. Sources were T cells, B-cell-depleted T cells, or PBMCs; the material itself was cDNA or gDNA.

This CDR3 has 9 amino acids. The germline gives CDR1 MDHEN, CDR2 SYDVKM. This clone was picked up a small number of times. At one boundary the junction diverges from the germline segment, which might be a read error. Per the original methods: Estimated nucleated cell counts came from reference gene primer amplification. TCRdb keeps only in-frame clones here, not all; method: immunoSEQ multiplex PCR. V and J calls plus clone size are reproduced from that table; the DNA served to infer D and trimming. The sample carries about 76,000 clones, 80% to 90% recorded once. The chain links TRBV28 to TRBJ2-3; the match to TRBD1 covers 7 bases. This receptor was taken from a man over 45 with active COVID-19. The sequencing sample was made of peripheral blood. CDR3: CATGRDRAF. In DNA, the CDR3 is TGTGCCACAGGTCGCGACAGGGCTTTT.